These 10 T cell receptor beta chains share one sample of origin, sequenced in a study of shared clonotypes between healthy human individuals. The repertoire was sequenced with immunoSEQ multiplex PCR; TCRdb's copy has only in-frame clones and lacks some. The sample records 700,000 or so clones, about two thirds being singletons. The sequenced sample consisted of memory CD4+ T cells sorted from blood. As for subset: CD45RA-negative fraction. The receptors originated from a woman in her twenties or thirties in good health.

This chain links TRBV5-1 with TRBJ1-3; TRBD1 might be the D (5 bases). There are 13 residues in the CDR3. Deletions cut 4 bases from V and 3 bases from J, with 8 bases between. Looked up from germline, CDR1 is SGHRS and CDR2 is YFSETQ. The CDR3 is CASSPDNGNTIYF. CDR3 nucleotide sequence: TGCGCCAGCAGCCCGGACAATGGAAACACCATATATTTT.

In this sample, this clone turned up a few times. This chain links TRBV5-1 with TRBJ2-1, with D maybe TRBD2 (5 bases). V dropped 1 base and J dropped 0 bases, with 8 bases sitting between them. The CDR3 spans 15 residues. The germline V gene encodes CDR1 SGHRS and CDR2 YFSETQ. CDR3 loop: CASSLTGDSYNEQFF. CDR3 in DNA: TGCGCCAGCAGCTTGACCGGGGACTCCTACAATGAGCAGTTCTTC.

J is TRBJ2-1 and V is TRBV7-2, with 9 bases lining up with TRBD2. Germline values: CDR1 SGHTA, CDR2 FQGNSA. This CDR3 comprises 15 residues. The J segment lost 4 bases and the V segment lost 3 bases, leaving 4 bases of the junction unmatched. The DNA of the CDR3 is TGTGCCAGCAGCTTCTCTAGCGGGGTTTACAATGAGCAGTTCTTC. This encodes CASSFSSGVYNEQFF. The full variable domain, rest sourced from reference TRBV7-2 and TRBJ2-1, is GAGVSQSPSNKVTEKGKDVELRCDPISGHTALYWYRQSLGQGLEFLIYFQGNSAPDKSGLPSDRFSAERTGGSVSTLTIQRTQQEDSAVYLCASSFSSGVYNEQFFGPGTRLTVL.

The chain combines TRBV28 with TRBJ2-1; D unclear. Trimming removed 7 bases at V and 6 bases at J, with 10 bases between. The germline V gene encodes CDR1 MDHEN and CDR2 SYDVKM. This CDR3 has 12 amino acids. The CDR3 DNA follows: TGTGCCAGCAAAGGCCGGGCCAATGAGCAGTTCTTC. Protein sequence: CASKGRANEQFF.

The V call is TRBV10-1, the J call TRBJ2-1, with 8 bases fitting TRBD2. This CDR3 has 15 residues. J was trimmed by 7 bases and V by 0 bases; bases with no gene match: 5. Germline lookup yields CDR1 WNHNN and CDR2 SYGVQD (reference sequence). The CDR3 coding sequence is TGCGCCAGCAGTGAGTCGGCGGGAGGACGGAATGAGCAGTTCTTC. It yields the protein CASSESAGGRNEQFF.

The genes are TRBV5-4 and TRBJ2-7; 12 nucleotides match TRBD1. CDR1 SGHNT and CDR2 YYREEE come from the germline V gene (reference sequence). CDR3 length equals 15 residues. The ends lost 3 bases at V and 6 bases at J; junction bases unmatched: 7. DNA for the CDR3: TGTGCCAGCAGCTCGGCCCGGGACAGGGGGCTCGAGCAGTACTTC. Translation gives CASSSARDRGLEQYF.

The CDR3 DNA sequence: TGTGCCAGCAGCCAAGGAGCAGGGCCAGCCGGTTACACCTTC. It codes for CASSQGAGPAGYTF. The rearrangement joins TRBV4-2 to TRBJ1-2; a possible D gene is TRBD1 (5 bases). The ends were cut back, 1 base at V and 11 bases at J, with 17 bases in the middle. The CDR3 covers 14 residues. Looked up from germline, CDR1 is LGHNA and CDR2 is YNFKEQ.

V gene TRBV5-4 combines with J gene TRBJ2-7; D unclear. V was cut by 7 bases and J by 1 base, with 21 bases left in between. This CDR3 region has 16 residues. Germline V gives CDR1 SGHNT, CDR2 YYREEE (reference sequence). CDR3 loop: CASGRRAGRGSYEQYF. As DNA, the CDR3 is TGTGCCAGCGGACGAAGGGCCGGACGAGGATCCTACGAGCAGTACTTC. The variable domain in full, completed from reference TRBV5-4 and TRBJ2-7, reads ETGVTQSPTHLIKTRGQQVTLRCSSQSGHNTVSWYQQALGQGPQFIFQYYREEENGRGNFPPRFSGLQFPNYSSELNVNALELDDSALYLCASGRRAGRGSYEQYFGPGTRLTVT.

This clone has a count of ten or more. The sample has other DNA sequences that encode this CDR3 too. The chain joins TRBV5-1 to TRBJ2-1; 8 bases map to TRBD2. V gave up 1 base and J gave up 1 base; unmatched junction bases: 1. CDR1 is SGHRS, CDR2 YFSETQ, per germline. This CDR3 is 15 amino acids long. The CDR3 reads CASSLTSGSYNEQFF. The DNA of the CDR3 is TGCGCCAGCAGCTTGACTAGCGGTTCCTACAATGAGCAGTTCTTC.

The rearrangement links TRBV28 to TRBJ1-5; D might be TRBD1 (5 bases). Germline CDR1 reads MDHEN; CDR2 reads SYDVKM. Deletions cut 5 bases from V and 7 bases from J, with 15 bases between. The CDR3 length is 14 residues. CDR3 residues: CASSPDSVRQPQHF. The CDR3 bases are TGTGCCAGCAGTCCCGACAGTGTACGGCAGCCCCAGCATTTT.